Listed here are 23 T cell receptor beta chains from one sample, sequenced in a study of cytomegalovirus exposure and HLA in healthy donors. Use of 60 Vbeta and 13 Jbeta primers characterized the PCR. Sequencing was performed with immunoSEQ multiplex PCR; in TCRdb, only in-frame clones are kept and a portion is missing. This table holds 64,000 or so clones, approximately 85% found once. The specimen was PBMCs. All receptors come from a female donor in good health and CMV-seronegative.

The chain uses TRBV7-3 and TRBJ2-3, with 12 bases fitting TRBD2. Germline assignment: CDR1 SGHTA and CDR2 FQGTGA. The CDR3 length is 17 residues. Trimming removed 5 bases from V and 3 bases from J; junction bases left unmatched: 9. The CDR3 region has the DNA TGTGCCAGCAGCAGCCGACTAGCGGGGGATCGGACAGATACGCAGTATTTT. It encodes CASSSRLAGDRTDTQYF.

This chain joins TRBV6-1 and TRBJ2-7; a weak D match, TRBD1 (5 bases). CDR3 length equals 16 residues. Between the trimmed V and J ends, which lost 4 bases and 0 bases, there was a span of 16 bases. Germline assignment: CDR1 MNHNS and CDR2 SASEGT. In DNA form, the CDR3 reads TGTGCCAGCAGTGTGGTCGTGAACAGGATCTCCTACGAGCAGTACTTC. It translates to CASSVVVNRISYEQYF.

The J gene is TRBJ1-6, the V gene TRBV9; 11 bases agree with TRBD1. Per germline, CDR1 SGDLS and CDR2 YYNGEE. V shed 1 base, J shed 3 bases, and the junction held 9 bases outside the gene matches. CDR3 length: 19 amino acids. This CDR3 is CASSVWTGGAGDYNSPLHF. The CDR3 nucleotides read TGTGCCAGCAGCGTATGGACAGGGGGCGCGGGGGACTATAATTCACCCCTCCACTTT.

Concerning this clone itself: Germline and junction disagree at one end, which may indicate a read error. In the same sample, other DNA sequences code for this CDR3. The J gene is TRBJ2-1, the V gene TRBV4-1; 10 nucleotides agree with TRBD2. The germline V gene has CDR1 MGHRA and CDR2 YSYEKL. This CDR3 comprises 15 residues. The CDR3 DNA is TGTGCCAGCAGCCAAGAGCGGGGGGGGTCCAATGAGCAGTTCTTC. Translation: CASSQERGGSNEQFF.

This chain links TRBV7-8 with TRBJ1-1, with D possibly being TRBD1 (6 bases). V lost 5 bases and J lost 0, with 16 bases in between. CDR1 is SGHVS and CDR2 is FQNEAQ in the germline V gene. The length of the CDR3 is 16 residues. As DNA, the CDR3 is TGTGCCAGCAGCCGCGGACAGACAGGAATGAACACTGAAGCTTTCTTT. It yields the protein CASSRGQTGMNTEAFF.

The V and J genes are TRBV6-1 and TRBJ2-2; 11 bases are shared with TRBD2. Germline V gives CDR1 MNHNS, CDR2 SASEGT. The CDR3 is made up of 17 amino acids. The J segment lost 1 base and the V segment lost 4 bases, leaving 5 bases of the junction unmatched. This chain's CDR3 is CASSAALAGGNTGELFF. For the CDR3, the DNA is TGTGCCAGCAGTGCCGCCCTAGCGGGGGGGAACACCGGGGAGCTGTTTTTT.

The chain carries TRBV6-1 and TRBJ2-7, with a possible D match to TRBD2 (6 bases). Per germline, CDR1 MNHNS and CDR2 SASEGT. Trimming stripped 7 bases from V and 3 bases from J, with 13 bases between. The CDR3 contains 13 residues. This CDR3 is CASMELRDYEQYF. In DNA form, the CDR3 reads TGTGCCAGCATGGAGTTGCGGGACTACGAGCAGTACTTC.

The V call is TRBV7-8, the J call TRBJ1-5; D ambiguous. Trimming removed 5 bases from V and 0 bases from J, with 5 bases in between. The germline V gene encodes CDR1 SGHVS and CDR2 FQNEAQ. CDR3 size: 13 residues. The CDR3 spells CASSHNSNQPQHF. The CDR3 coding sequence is TGTGCCAGCAGCCACAATAGCAATCAGCCCCAGCATTTT.

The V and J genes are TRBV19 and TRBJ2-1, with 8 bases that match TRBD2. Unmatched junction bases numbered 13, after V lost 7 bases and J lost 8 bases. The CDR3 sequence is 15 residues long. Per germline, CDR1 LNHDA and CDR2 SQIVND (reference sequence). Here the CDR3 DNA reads TGTGCCAGTACCGATGGGAGCGGGAGTCTGTATGAGCAGTTCTTC. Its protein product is CASTDGSGSLYEQFF.

The CDR3 spells CASMGPRAHPDEQYF. The CDR3 coding sequence is TGTGCCAGCATGGGGCCCCGGGCCCATCCCGACGAGCAGTACTTC. V usage is TRBV28 and J usage is TRBJ2-7; possible D gene TRBD1, 5 bases. The CDR3 sequence is 15 residues long. V was clipped by 7 bases and J by 5 bases, with 21 bases between them. CDR1 is MDHEN, CDR2 SYDVKM, per germline.

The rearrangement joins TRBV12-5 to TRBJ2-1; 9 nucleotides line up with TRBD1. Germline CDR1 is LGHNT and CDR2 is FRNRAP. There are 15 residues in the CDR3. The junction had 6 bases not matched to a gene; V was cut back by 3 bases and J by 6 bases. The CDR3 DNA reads TGTGCTAGTGGTTTAACAGGGGGCAACGTCAATGAGCAGTTCTTC. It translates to CASGLTGGNVNEQFF.

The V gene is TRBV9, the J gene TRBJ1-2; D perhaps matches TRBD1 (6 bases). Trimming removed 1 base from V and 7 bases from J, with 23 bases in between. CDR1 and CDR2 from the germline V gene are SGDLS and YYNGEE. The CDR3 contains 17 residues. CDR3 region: CASSVQGTWKGNSGYTF. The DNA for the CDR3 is TGTGCCAGCAGCGTACAGGGGACATGGAAAGGTAATAGTGGCTACACCTTC.

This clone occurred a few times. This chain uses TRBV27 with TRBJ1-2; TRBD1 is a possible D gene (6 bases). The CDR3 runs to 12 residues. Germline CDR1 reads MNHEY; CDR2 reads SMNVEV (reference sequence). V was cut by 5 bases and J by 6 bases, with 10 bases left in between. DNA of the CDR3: TGTGCCAGCAGTAAGGGGGACAATGGCTACACCTTC. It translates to CASSKGDNGYTF.

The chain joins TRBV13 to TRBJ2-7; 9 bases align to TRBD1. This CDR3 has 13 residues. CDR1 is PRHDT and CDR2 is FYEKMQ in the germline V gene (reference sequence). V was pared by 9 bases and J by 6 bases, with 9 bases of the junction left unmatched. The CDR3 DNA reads TGTGCCAGTCATGGACCGGGACAGGGCGAGCAGTACTTC. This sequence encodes CASHGPGQGEQYF.

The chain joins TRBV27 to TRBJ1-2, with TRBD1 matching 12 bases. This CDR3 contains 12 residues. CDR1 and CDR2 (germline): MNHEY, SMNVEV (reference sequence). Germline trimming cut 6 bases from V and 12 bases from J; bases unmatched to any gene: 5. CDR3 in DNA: TGTGCCAGCAGGGGACAGGGGGCGAGCCACACCTTC. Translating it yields CASRGQGASHTF.

CDR3 in amino acids: CAWSRGENQPQHF. CDR3 DNA sequence: TGTGCCTGGAGTCGGGGGGAAAATCAGCCCCAGCATTTT. The chain couples TRBV30 to TRBJ1-5; the D gene is possibly TRBD1 (5 bases). This CDR3 has 13 amino acids. Between the trimmed V and J ends, which lost 2 bases and 4 bases, there was a span of 9 bases. CDR1 is GTSNPN, CDR2 SVGIG, per germline (reference sequence).

CDR3: CASSEGKGWGDNQPQHF. As DNA, the CDR3 is TGTGCCAGCAGTGAAGGCAAGGGATGGGGCGACAATCAGCCCCAGCATTTT. The chain has TRBV6-1 and TRBJ1-5, with D tentatively TRBD1 (5 bases). Trimming removed 1 base at V and 3 bases at J, with 16 bases between. In germline, CDR1 is MNHNS, CDR2 SASEGT. This CDR3 region has 17 residues.

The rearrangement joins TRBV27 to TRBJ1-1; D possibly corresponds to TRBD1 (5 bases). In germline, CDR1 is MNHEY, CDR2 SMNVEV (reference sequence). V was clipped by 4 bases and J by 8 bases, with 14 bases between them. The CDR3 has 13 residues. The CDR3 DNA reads TGTGCCAGCAGTTGGGGCCCGGGGGGAGAAGCTTTCTTT. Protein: CASSWGPGGEAFF.

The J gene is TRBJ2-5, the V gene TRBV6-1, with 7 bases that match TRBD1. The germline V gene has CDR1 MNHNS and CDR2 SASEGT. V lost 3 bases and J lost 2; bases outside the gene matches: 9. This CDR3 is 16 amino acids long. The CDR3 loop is CASSDSRDSAQETQYF. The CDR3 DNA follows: TGTGCCAGCAGTGATAGCCGGGACAGCGCGCAAGAGACCCAGTACTTC.

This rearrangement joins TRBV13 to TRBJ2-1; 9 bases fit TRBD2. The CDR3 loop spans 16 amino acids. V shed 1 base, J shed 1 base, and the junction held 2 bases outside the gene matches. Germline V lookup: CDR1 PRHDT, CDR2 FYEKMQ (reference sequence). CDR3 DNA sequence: TGTGCCAGCAGCTTAGACCTAGCGGGGTCCTACAATGAGCAGTTCTTC. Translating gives CASSLDLAGSYNEQFF.

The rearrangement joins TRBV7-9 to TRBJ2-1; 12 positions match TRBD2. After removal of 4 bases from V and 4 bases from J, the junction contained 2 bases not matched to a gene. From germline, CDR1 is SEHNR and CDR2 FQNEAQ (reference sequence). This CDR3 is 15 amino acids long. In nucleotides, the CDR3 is TGTGCCAGCAGCTCCCTAGCGGGGGGGTACAATGAGCAGTTCTTC. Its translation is CASSSLAGGYNEQFF.

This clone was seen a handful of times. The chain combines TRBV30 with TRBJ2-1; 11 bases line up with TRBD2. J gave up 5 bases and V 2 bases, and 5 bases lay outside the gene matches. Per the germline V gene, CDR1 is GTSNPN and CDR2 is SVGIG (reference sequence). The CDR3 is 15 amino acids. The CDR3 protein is CAWSNKGLADNEQFF. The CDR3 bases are TGTGCCTGGAGTAATAAGGGACTAGCGGACAATGAGCAGTTCTTC. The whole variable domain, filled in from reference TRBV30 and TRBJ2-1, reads SQTIHQWPATLVQPVGSPLSLECTVEGTSNPNLYWYRQAAGRGLQLLFYSVGIGQISSEVPQNLSASRPQDRQFILSSKKLLLSDSGFYLCAWSNKGLADNEQFFGPGTRLTVL.

CDR3 in DNA: TGTGCCAGCAGCTGGATCAGCGGACTAGCGATGTCCGAGCAGTACTTC. Translating it yields CASSWISGLAMSEQYF. This chain joins TRBV11-3 and TRBJ2-7, with 9 nucleotides matching TRBD2. The CDR3 loop spans 16 amino acids. CDR1 and CDR2 from the germline V gene are SGHNT and YENEEA. With V trimmed by 4 bases and J by 6 bases, 13 bases remained unmatched. The complete variable domain, with remaining parts taken from reference TRBV11-3 and TRBJ2-7, reads EAGVVQSPRYKIIEKKQPVAFWCNPISGHNTLYWYLQNLGQGPELLIRYENEEAVDDSQLPKDRFSAERLKGVDSTLKIQPAELGDSAVYLCASSWISGLAMSEQYFGPGTRLTVT.